The 27 T cell receptor beta chains presented below share a single source sample, sequenced in a study of resident and recirculating memory T cells in vitiligo. Using immunoSEQ multiplex PCR, the repertoire was profiled, and TCRdb retains in-frame clones only, with some absent. The sample carries 72,000 or so clones, 92% recorded once. The sequenced material came from blood. Every receptor here comes from a male donor with vitiligo.

The chain joins TRBV28 to TRBJ2-7; the match to TRBD2 covers 7 bases. V lost 3 bases and J lost 2; bases outside the gene matches: 7. Looked up from germline, CDR1 is MDHEN and CDR2 is SYDVKM. The CDR3 covers 15 residues. The CDR3 loop reads CASSFMGGRPYEQYF. For the CDR3, the DNA is TGTGCCAGCAGTTTCATGGGCGGGAGACCCTACGAGCAGTACTTC.

The CDR3 DNA reads as TGTGCCAGCAGCTTAGGACAGCCGAACACTGAAGCTTTCTTT. Its protein product is CASSLGQPNTEAFF. This sequence joins TRBV7-3 and TRBJ1-1; possible D gene TRBD1, 6 bases. The V gene's germline CDR1 is SGHTA and CDR2 FQGTGA. The CDR3 consists of 14 residues. The V and J ends lost 2 bases and 1 base respectively, with 8 bases between them.

The chain has TRBV2 and TRBJ2-1, with TRBD2 matching 10 bases. Per the germline V gene, CDR1 is SNHLY and CDR2 is FYNNEI. Trimming at V came to 6 bases and at J to 4 bases, leaving 3 bases not matched to a gene. The CDR3 covers 14 residues. The CDR3 nucleotides read TGTGCCAGCAGGGGGACTAGCGAGTACAATGAGCAGTTCTTC. The encoded protein is CASRGTSEYNEQFF.

The chain employs TRBV29-1 and TRBJ1-1; D possibly corresponds to TRBD1 (5 bases). Germline CDR1 is SQVTM and CDR2 is ANQGSEA. The CDR3 is 12 residues long. V lost 4 bases and J lost 3, with 9 bases in between. DNA for the CDR3: TGCAGCGTTGCCCGACAGTACACTGAAGCTTTCTTT. This sequence encodes CSVARQYTEAFF.

The gene calls are TRBV30 and TRBJ2-3, with 8 positions matching TRBD1. CDR3 length: 15 amino acids. Germline V CDR1 and CDR2: GTSNPN, SVGIG (reference sequence). The J segment lost 2 bases and the V segment lost 2 bases, leaving 6 bases of the junction unmatched. DNA of the CDR3: TGTGCCTGGAGTCTGGGACAGGCTATCACAGATACGCAGTATTTT. It codes for CAWSLGQAITDTQYF.

The V gene is TRBV25-1, the J gene TRBJ2-3; 7 nucleotides agree with TRBD2. The J segment lost 5 bases and the V segment lost 0 bases, leaving 8 bases of the junction unmatched. The CDR3 length is 16 residues. Germline assignment: CDR1 MGHDK and CDR2 SYGVNS. The CDR3 sequence: CASSEYSGGPGDTQYF. For the CDR3, the DNA is TGTGCCAGCAGTGAATATTCGGGAGGACCGGGAGATACGCAGTATTTT.

This chain joins TRBV19 and TRBJ1-5; D unresolved. Germline values: CDR1 LNHDA, CDR2 SQIVND (reference sequence). There are 16 residues in the CDR3. Trimming pared 3 bases from V and 3 bases from J, leaving 15 bases between. CDR3 region: CASSMGRQVNNQPQHF. The CDR3 bases are TGTGCCAGTAGTATGGGGAGGCAGGTCAACAATCAGCCCCAGCATTTT.

This chain uses TRBV7-2 with TRBJ2-7, with 11 bases matching TRBD2. The CDR3 runs 15 residues. Trimming cost V 1 base and J 5 bases; bases outside gene matches: 4. Germline CDR1 SGHTA, CDR2 FQGNSA. CDR3 protein: CASSLELAGGNEQYF. The DNA for the CDR3 is TGTGCCAGCAGCTTAGAATTAGCGGGAGGGAACGAGCAGTACTTC.

The chain combines TRBV18 with TRBJ1-3; D ambiguous. This CDR3 region has 15 residues. Germline V gene lookup returns CDR1 KGHSH and CDR2 LQKENI. Trimming removed 2 bases from V and 0 bases from J, with 8 bases in between. CDR3 sequence: CASSPVGYSGNTIYF. In DNA form, the CDR3 reads TGTGCCAGCTCACCAGTCGGTTACTCTGGAAACACCATATATTTT.

The CDR3 region is CASSPRGAGGPGDEQYF. As DNA, the CDR3 is TGTGCCAGCAGTCCCCGGGGGGCGGGAGGGCCAGGCGACGAGCAGTACTTC. The chain links TRBV28 to TRBJ2-7; 9 positions match TRBD2. In germline, CDR1 is MDHEN, CDR2 SYDVKM. CDR3 size: 17 residues. Trimming at V came to 5 bases and at J to 5 bases, leaving 16 bases not matched to a gene.

The count of this clone is one. The chain uses TRBV9 and TRBJ1-2, with TRBD1 identical over 7 bases. Trimming removed 4 bases from V and 2 bases from J; junction bases left unmatched: 5. Germline CDR1 SGDLS, CDR2 YYNGEE. The CDR3 extends over 14 amino acids. Written as DNA, the CDR3 is TGTGCCAGCAGCCTTCCGGGACAGAACTATGGCTACACCTTC. Translating gives CASSLPGQNYGYTF.

The chain couples TRBV5-4 to TRBJ1-4; D is uncertain. Germline-derived CDR1 and CDR2 are SGHNT and YYREEE (reference sequence). V lost 1 base, J lost 8 bases, and 9 bases lay in between. This CDR3 is built from 13 residues. The CDR3 spells CASSLLAGEKLFF. The CDR3, as DNA: TGTGCCAGCAGCTTGCTCGCGGGGGAAAAACTGTTTTTT.

This clone has only one observation. V usage is TRBV27 and J usage is TRBJ2-1; perhaps TRBD2 as D (6 bases). V shed 6 bases and J shed 1 base, with 10 bases lying between them. The length of the CDR3 is 14 residues. The germline gives CDR1 MNHEY, CDR2 SMNVEV (reference sequence). This CDR3 is CASRGLTSYNEQFF. The CDR3 nucleotides are TGTGCCAGCAGGGGACTTACTTCCTACAATGAGCAGTTCTTC.

The chain is built from TRBV7-2 and TRBJ2-7; D is possibly TRBD1 (5 bases). Germline V lookup: CDR1 SGHTA, CDR2 FQGNSA. V was pared by 2 bases and J by 1 base, with 12 bases between. The CDR3 has 15 amino acids. The CDR3 region is CASSLFSDNSYEQYF. The CDR3 DNA reads TGTGCCAGCAGCTTATTCTCGGACAATTCCTACGAGCAGTACTTC. Looking up the rest from reference TRBV7-2 and TRBJ2-7 gives the full variable domain: GAGVSQSPSNKVTEKGKDVELRCDPISGHTALYWYRQSLGQGLEFLIYFQGNSAPDKSGLPSDRFSAERTGGSVSTLTIQRTQQEDSAVYLCASSLFSDNSYEQYFGPGTRLTVT.

V usage is TRBV28 and J usage is TRBJ2-1, with a possible D match to TRBD2 (6 bases). CDR3 length: 17 residues. The V end was cut by 1 base, the J end by 0 bases, with 13 bases between. Germline V gives CDR1 MDHEN, CDR2 SYDVKM. The CDR3 DNA follows: TGTGCCAGCAGTTTATTCAAAGGAGGGAGCTCCTACAATGAGCAGTTCTTC. Translating it yields CASSLFKGGSSYNEQFF.

This chain links TRBV5-1 with TRBJ2-1, with 9 nucleotides matching TRBD2. The J segment lost 0 bases and the V segment lost 4 bases, leaving 11 bases of the junction unmatched. This CDR3 region has 18 residues. Germline CDR1 SGHRS, CDR2 YFSETQ. CDR3 in amino acids: CASSPGLARPSSYNEQFF. In DNA, the CDR3 is TGCGCCAGCAGCCCCGGACTAGCGAGACCCAGCTCCTACAATGAGCAGTTCTTC.

This chain connects TRBV27 to TRBJ1-2, with no clear D. Deletions cut 3 bases from V and 1 base from J, with 6 bases between. The CDR3 length is 13 residues. Germline V CDR1 and CDR2: MNHEY, SMNVEV (reference sequence). CDR3 coding DNA: TGTGCCAGCAGTTTGTCCAGTAACTATGGCTACACCTTC. It codes for CASSLSSNYGYTF.

Note on this clone: This sample also contains other DNA sequences that code for the same CDR3. V usage is TRBV6-5 and J usage is TRBJ1-2; no firm D call. The CDR3 runs to 13 residues. Deletions cut 2 bases from V and 6 bases from J, with 10 bases between. Germline loops: CDR1 MNHEY, CDR2 SVGAGI. In nucleotides, the CDR3 is TGTGCCAGCAGTTACCGCGATCGAGATGGCTACACCTTC. It is translated as CASSYRDRDGYTF.

The chain carries TRBV4-1 and TRBJ2-1, with 7 bases that match TRBD2. The CDR3 covers 14 residues. Trimming removed 4 bases from V and 4 bases from J; junction bases left unmatched: 4. Germline CDR1 MGHRA, CDR2 YSYEKL. CDR3 DNA: TGCGCCAGCAGCCTTGGACTAGATTACAATGAGCAGTTCTTC. This codes for CASSLGLDYNEQFF.

This clone was observed at least ten times. This chain links TRBV7-9 with TRBJ2-2; TRBD1 matches 9 bases. The germline CDR1 and CDR2 sequences are SEHNR and FQNEAQ (reference sequence). The CDR3 is made up of 15 amino acids. V gave up 5 bases and J gave up 1 base; unmatched junction bases: 2. The CDR3 DNA sequence: TGTGCCAGCAGCCGACAGGGGGGGAACACCGGGGAGCTGTTTTTT. Protein sequence: CASSRQGGNTGELFF.

V is TRBV11-2 and J is TRBJ2-1, with D possibly matching TRBD2 (6 bases). The CDR3 is made up of 15 amino acids. Between the trimmed V and J ends, which lost 0 bases and 12 bases, there was a span of 18 bases. Germline V gene sequence: CDR1 SGHAT, CDR2 FQNNGV. The DNA of the CDR3 is TGTGCCAGCAGCTTAGAGGTTTCACTAGCCCTGGGGCAGTTCTTC. Translating gives CASSLEVSLALGQFF.

The rearrangement joins TRBV2 to TRBJ1-2, with 7 bases that match TRBD1. Unmatched junction bases numbered 7, after V lost 6 bases and J lost 3 bases. The CDR3 totals 14 residues. The germline gives CDR1 SNHLY, CDR2 FYNNEI. CDR3 coding DNA: TGTGCCAGCAGGAATCCCGGGACAGACTATGGCTACACCTTC. It codes for CASRNPGTDYGYTF.

The chain recombines TRBV5-1 with TRBJ2-1; perhaps TRBD1 as D (6 bases). This CDR3 has 13 residues. Deletions cut 6 bases from V and 5 bases from J, with 12 bases between. Germline V lookup: CDR1 SGHRS, CDR2 YFSETQ. The CDR3, as DNA: TGCGCCAGCAAGAACAGGGCGGACAATGAGCAGTTCTTC. It specifies CASKNRADNEQFF.

This chain links TRBV27 with TRBJ2-3, with a tentative D call TRBD2 (6 bases). Deletions cut 2 bases from V and 3 bases from J, with 9 bases between. This CDR3 is 14 amino acids long. Per the germline V gene, CDR1 is MNHEY and CDR2 is SMNVEV (reference sequence). In DNA, the CDR3 is TGTGCCAGCAGTTTAAGCGGGCCAACAGATACGCAGTATTTT. It is translated as CASSLSGPTDTQYF.

This clone was detected once. This rearrangement joins TRBV18 to TRBJ2-3, with TRBD2 identical over 7 bases. This CDR3 spans 15 amino acids. The V gene end was trimmed by 8 bases and the J gene end by 7 bases; junction bases not matched to a gene: 15. In germline, CDR1 is KGHSH, CDR2 LQKENI. CDR3 DNA sequence: TGTGCCAGCACGCGGGAGACCCTGTCTGGGAATACGCAGTATTTT. It codes for CASTRETLSGNTQYF.

Only a few counts were recorded for this clone. The chain employs TRBV18 and TRBJ2-2; TRBD1 is a possible D gene (5 bases). The CDR3 contains 16 residues. Germline V lookup: CDR1 KGHSH, CDR2 LQKENI. V gave up 1 base and J gave up 4 bases, with 13 bases separating them. As DNA, the CDR3 is TGTGCCAGCTCACCACAGGAAGGGGCGAGCACCGGGGAGCTGTTTTTT. Its protein product is CASSPQEGASTGELFF.

This clone has just one count. The chain couples TRBV5-1 to TRBJ2-6; TRBD1 aligns across 7 bases. CDR3 size: 19 residues. From germline, CDR1 is SGHRS and CDR2 YFSETQ. V shed 4 bases, J shed 0 bases, and the junction held 13 bases outside the gene matches. CDR3 amino acids: CASSAAGTESYSGANVLTF. As DNA, the CDR3 is TGCGCCAGCAGCGCGGCCGGGACAGAGAGTTACTCTGGGGCCAACGTCCTGACTTTC.